The clone carrying this T cell receptor beta chain was seen a single time. Libraries were prepared by immunoSEQ multiplex PCR; TCRdb keeps only in-frame clonotypes and omits some of them. The sample carries approximately 180,000 clones, around 80% recorded once. The data were obtained in a study of blood T cell repertoires in COVID-19. V was cut by 4 bases and J by 6 bases, with 13 bases left in between. The CDR3 is made up of 14 amino acids. Germline values: CDR1 KGHDR, CDR2 SFDVKD. The chain links TRBV24-1 to TRBJ2-3; tentative D call: TRBD2 (5 bases). The sequenced material came from PBMCs or T cells enriched from blood (not recorded which). This clonotype was obtained from a man aged 50-60 years who had recovered from COVID-19. The CDR3 reads CATSDSLRADTQYF. The DNA of the CDR3 is TGTGCCACCAGTGACTCACTGAGGGCTGATACGCAGTATTTT.